The source of this T cell receptor beta chain is a study of CD8+CD57+ T cells in acquired aplastic anemia. Study context: Sorted CD4+ and CD8+ cells yielded roughly 3.4 ug of DNA on average. Healthy donor CD4+ samples were sequenced to a depth that averaged approximately 10 million reads. General study results and limits: Almost 30 shared CD8+ CDR3s appeared highly expressed within patients' immunodominant clones. Patients and controls were not found to differ significantly in CD8+ Simpson's diversity.

Per the germline V gene, CDR1 is SEHNR and CDR2 is FQNEAQ (reference sequence). The CDR3 runs 14 residues. For CDR3 and TCR beta VDJ profiling, genomic DNA was the template used. TCRdb used MiXCR to reprocess the reads, holding one entry per CDR3 protein. The table shows 400,000 to 450,000 distinct CDR3 sequences, with approximately 70% occurring only once. A note on this clonotype: What it binds is unknown. At one end, the junction sequence differs from germline, possibly due to a read error.

This chain connects TRBV7-9 to TRBJ2-3; 7 bases match TRBD1. This TCR was sampled from a human donor in good health, serving as a control. Sequencing was done on a sample of sorted CD4+, CD8+, or CD8+CD57+ T cells (not recorded which) from PBMCs. CDR3 amino acids: CASSLQGSGPQHFF. CDR3 coding DNA: TGTGCCAGCAGCCTACAGGGGTCCGGGCCCCAGCATTTTTTT.